These 6 T cell receptor beta chains originate from one sample sequenced in a study of control samples from healthy donors and cancer patients. Produced via immunoSEQ multiplex PCR; TCRdb's table is partial and in-frame only. The repertoire holds some 110,000 clones, with approximately 90% as singletons. The specimen sequenced was blood. These receptors all come from an older woman in good health.

The V gene is TRBV5-6, the J gene TRBJ2-5, with D perhaps being TRBD1 or TRBD2 (5 bases each). The CDR3 has 14 residues. Germline CDR1 is SGHDT and CDR2 is YYEEEE. V was cut by 4 bases and J by 4 bases, with 14 bases left in between. CDR3 DNA sequence: TGTGCCAGCAGCCCAGCCCCGGGACCAGAGACCCAGTACTTC. Amino acids: CASSPAPGPETQYF.

This chain joins TRBV25-1 and TRBJ1-2, with D possibly matching TRBD1 (5 bases). Trimming stripped 3 bases from V and 4 bases from J, with 21 bases between. The CDR3 is 17 residues long. Germline V CDR1 and CDR2: MGHDK, SYGVNS. Here the CDR3 reads CASSESGTYSTAYGYTF. The CDR3 bases are TGTGCCAGCAGTGAGTCCGGGACCTACAGCACGGCCTATGGCTACACCTTC.

The J gene is TRBJ1-5, the V gene TRBV15; D might be TRBD1 (5 bases). Germline V gene sequence: CDR1 LNHNV, CDR2 YYDKDF (reference sequence). This CDR3 comprises 16 residues. Trimming stripped 3 bases from V and 4 bases from J, with 16 bases between. This CDR3 reads CATSRRDRPGNQPQHF. The CDR3 DNA sequence: TGTGCCACCAGCAGGAGGGACCGACCGGGGAATCAGCCCCAGCATTTT. The full variable domain, completed using reference TRBV15 and TRBJ1-5, is DAMVIQNPRYQVTQFGKPVTLSCSQTLNHNVMYWYQQKSSQAPKLLFHYYDKDFNNEADTPDNFQSRRPNTSFCFLDIRSPGLGDTAMYLCATSRRDRPGNQPQHFGDGTRLSIL.

The chain combines TRBV7-2 with TRBJ1-3; D is undetermined. The CDR3 has 17 residues. V was trimmed by 1 base and J by 3 bases, leaving 16 bases between them. CDR1 is SGHTA and CDR2 is FQGNSA in the germline V gene. The CDR3, as DNA: TGTGCCAGCAGCTTAGTGGGGAGTCAGACTGGTGGAAACACCATATATTTT. This translates into CASSLVGSQTGGNTIYF. Complete variable domain (other parts from reference TRBV7-2 and TRBJ1-3): GAGVSQSPSNKVTEKGKDVELRCDPISGHTALYWYRQSLGQGLEFLIYFQGNSAPDKSGLPSDRFSAERTGGSVSTLTIQRTQQEDSAVYLCASSLVGSQTGGNTIYFGEGSWLTVV.

The chain has TRBV7-9 and TRBJ2-3, with D possibly being TRBD1 (5 bases). Trimming pared 1 base from V and 3 bases from J, leaving 14 bases between. CDR3 length: 16 residues. Germline values: CDR1 SEHNR, CDR2 FQNEAQ (reference sequence). The CDR3 bases are TGTGCCAGCAGCTTAGAGGCAGGGTTAGGGACAGATACGCAGTATTTT. It encodes CASSLEAGLGTDTQYF. Full variable domain (remainder filled in from reference TRBV7-9 and TRBJ2-3): DTGVSQNPRHKITKRGQNVTFRCDPISEHNRLYWYRQTLGQGPEFLTYFQNEAQLEKSRLLSDRFSAERPKGSFSTLEIQRTEQGDSAMYLCASSLEAGLGTDTQYFGPGTRLTVL.

The CDR3 DNA reads TGTGCCAGCAGGCGCCGGGGGGCTCTGGGGCCCCAGCATTTT. Its protein is CASRRRGALGPQHF. The rearrangement links TRBV2 to TRBJ1-5; possibly TRBD1 for D (6 bases). V was cut by 6 bases and J by 9 bases, with 18 bases left in between. The CDR3 is 14 residues long. Germline CDR1 and CDR2: SNHLY and FYNNEI.